The clone carrying this TCR beta chain was seen at least ten times. A much larger clone sits a single nucleotide away, making a read error possible. The record originates from a study of blood T cells in healthy people across ages. The CDR3 has 16 amino acids. CDR1 is SGHRS, CDR2 YFSETQ, per germline. Next came a second PCR, run for about 7 to 12 cycles, which used a sample-barcoded 5' primer along with a J-beta primer mix. TCRdb fed the 5' RACE reads into MiXCR, producing one record per CDR3 protein. The table has some 1.5 million distinct CDR3 sequences, roughly 43% seen once. This TCR derives from a woman aged 18-29 years in good health. Material for sequencing was blood. This rearrangement joins TRBV5-1 to TRBJ2-1, with a weak D call TRBD2 (6 bases). The closer fit of TRBJ2-7 to the DNA end suggests the J call may be wrong. This CDR3 reads CASSLGTTGVYNEQYF. The CDR3 coding sequence is TGCGCCAGCAGCTTGGGGACTACCGGGGTCTACAATGAGCAGTACTTC.